This is a list of T cell receptor beta chains from one sample in a study of blood T cell repertoires in COVID-19. The method was immunoSEQ multiplex PCR; TCRdb's version includes in-frame clones alone and lacks a portion of them. The data contain under 200,000 clones, 80% to 90% of them singletons. The specimen sequenced was peripheral blood. The receptors were sampled from a man between 60 and 75 years old with acute or convalescent COVID-19. CDR3s include the opening cysteine and the closing phenylalanine or tryptophan. Fields, in order: V gene, J gene, CDR3 length, CDR3 protein.

V: TRBV18
J: TRBJ1-5
length: 16
CDR3: CASSPRAGISNQPQHF

V: TRBV6-5
J: TRBJ2-7
length: 14
CDR3: CASSLRTGWHEQYF

V: TRBV11-2
J: TRBJ2-1
length: 16
CDR3: CASSLGSGRLRNEQFF

V: TRBV27
J: TRBJ2-3
length: 17
CDR3: CASSSPLAGVLGDTQYF

V: TRBV9
J: TRBJ1-2
length: 12
CDR3: CASRPLRDGYTF

V: TRBV19
J: TRBJ2-4
length: 18
CDR3: CASSISRGVGRAENIQYF

V: TRBV6-1
J: TRBJ2-7
length: 14
CDR3: CASSESGHSYEQYF

V: TRBV5-6
J: TRBJ2-1
length: 14
CDR3: CASSFLGTSDEQFF

V: TRBV6-1
J: TRBJ2-4
length: 16
CDR3: CASSEVGTGAKNIQYF

V: TRBV6-6
J: TRBJ2-7
length: 13
CDR3: CASTLEPSYEQYF

V: TRBV12-2
J: TRBJ1-1
length: 17
CDR3: CASRPMGVQGRDTEAFF

V: TRBV18
J: TRBJ1-2
length: 13
CDR3: CASSPQDREGYTF

V: TRBV6-1
J: TRBJ2-3
length: 15
CDR3: CASSEAAGSTDTQYF

V: TRBV27
J: TRBJ1-1
length: 12
CDR3: CASRGGSTEAFF

V: TRBV15
J: TRBJ2-7
length: 15
CDR3: CATSRETGGRYEQYF

V: TRBV7-9
J: TRBJ2-7
length: 14
CDR3: CASSSTGLAKEQYF

V: TRBV7-6
J: TRBJ2-3
length: 16
CDR3: CASSLLAGGRGDTQYF

V: TRBV30
J: TRBJ2-1
length: 14
CDR3: CAWTGTSLGGEQFF

V: TRBV5-1
J: TRBJ2-1
length: 17
CDR3: CASSLRLAGGSYNEQFF

V: TRBV24-1
J: TRBJ2-1
length: 13
CDR3: CATSRDSVNEQFF

V: TRBV19
J: TRBJ2-2
length: 14
CDR3: CAVRTSGSSRELFF

V: TRBV7-3
J: TRBJ1-5
length: 14
CDR3: CASSLQQLNQPQHF

V: TRBV13
J: TRBJ2-3
length: 14
CDR3: CASRYSRGADTQYF

V: TRBV5-1
J: TRBJ2-3
length: 17
CDR3: CASSLSGAGRNADTQYF

V: TRBV28
J: TRBJ2-2
length: 13
CDR3: CASSLRTAGELFF

V: TRBV7-7
J: TRBJ2-3
length: 15
CDR3: CASSLGGAEGDTQYF

V: TRBV2
J: TRBJ2-7
length: 12
CDR3: CASRVAGDEQYF

V: TRBV28
J: TRBJ1-5
length: 15
CDR3: CASHTQGSGNQPQHF

V: TRBV5-5
J: TRBJ1-2
length: 15
CDR3: CASSLASRGWDGYTF

V: TRBV4-2
J: TRBJ1-5
length: 15
CDR3: CASSQDWGRDQPQHF

V: TRBV18
J: TRBJ1-2
length: 14
CDR3: CASSQGTGNGGYTF

V: TRBV25-1
J: TRBJ1-1
length: 14
CDR3: CASSKPGSNTEAFF

V: TRBV29-1
J: TRBJ1-1
length: 11
CDR3: CSVEWVRRAFF

V: TRBV5-1
J: TRBJ2-3
length: 14
CDR3: CATARQVSTDTQYF

V: TRBV7-9
J: TRBJ2-3
length: 14
CDR3: CASSLDRGSDTQYF

V: TRBV5-1
J: TRBJ2-5
length: 15
CDR3: CASSFGDRGVETQYF

V: TRBV28
J: TRBJ2-7
length: 15
CDR3: CASSGPGQGSHEQYF

V: TRBV6-5
J: TRBJ2-5
length: 15
CDR3: CASSSTASGQETQYF

V: TRBV29-1
J: TRBJ1-4
length: 17
CDR3: CSVERVGGASTNEKLFF

V: TRBV7-8
J: TRBJ2-1
length: 15
CDR3: CASSRASSSYNEQFF

V: TRBV11-2
J: TRBJ2-1
length: 16
CDR3: CASSSRTSGRWNEQFF